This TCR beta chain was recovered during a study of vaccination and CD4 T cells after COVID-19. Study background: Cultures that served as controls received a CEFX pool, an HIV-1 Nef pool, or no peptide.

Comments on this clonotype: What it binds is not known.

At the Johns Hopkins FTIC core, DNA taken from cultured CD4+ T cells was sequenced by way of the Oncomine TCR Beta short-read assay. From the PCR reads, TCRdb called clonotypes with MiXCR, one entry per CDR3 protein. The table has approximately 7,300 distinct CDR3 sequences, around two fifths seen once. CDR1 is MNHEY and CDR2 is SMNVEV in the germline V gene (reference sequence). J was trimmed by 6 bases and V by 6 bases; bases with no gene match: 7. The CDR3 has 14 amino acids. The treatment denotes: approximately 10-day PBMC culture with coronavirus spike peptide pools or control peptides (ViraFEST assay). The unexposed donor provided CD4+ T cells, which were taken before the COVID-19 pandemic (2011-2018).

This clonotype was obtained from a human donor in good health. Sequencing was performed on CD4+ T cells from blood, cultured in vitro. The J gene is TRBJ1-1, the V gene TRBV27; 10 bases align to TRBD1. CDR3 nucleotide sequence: TGTGCCAGCAGGGGCCGGGACAGGGGCCCTGAAGCTTTCTTT. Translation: CASRGRDRGPEAFF.